Below, 18 T cell receptor beta chains from the same sample are listed, as sequenced in a study of monozygotic twins with inflammatory bowel disease. TCRdb re-called the 5' RACE reads, yielding one record per CDR3 amino acid sequence without DNA. The listing records approximately 330,000 distinct CDR3 sequences. Sample: blood. The source of these receptors is a human donor with ulcerative colitis or Crohn's disease, or a healthy co-twin of an affected twin (not recorded which).

This chain uses TRBV12-3 or TRBV12-4 with TRBJ2-7; the D gene TCRdb calls, TRBD1, cannot be checked with no DNA. The CDR3 consists of 11 residues. CDR3 amino acids: CASRNRNEQYF.

This chain uses TRBV9 with TRBJ2-1; there is no DNA to check the TCRdb D call of TRBD1. The CDR3 is 17 amino acids. Germline V gene sequence: CDR1 SGDLS, CDR2 YYNGEE. CDR3: CASSAARLGQDYNEQFF. Supplemented by reference TRBV9 and TRBJ2-1, the full variable domain reads DSGVTQTPKHLITATGQRVTLRCSPRSGDLSVYWYQQSLDQGLQFLIQYYNGEERAKGNILERFSAQQFPDLHSELNLSSLELGDSALYFCASSAARLGQDYNEQFFGPGTRLTVL.

The chain couples TRBV28 to TRBJ2-3; TCRdb calls TRBD1, which cannot be checked without DNA. CDR3 length: 15 amino acids. From germline, CDR1 is MDHEN and CDR2 SYDVKM. CDR3 amino acids: CASSLGAGGTDTQYF.

The chain links TRBV5-1 to TRBJ1-1; TCRdb selects TRBD1, and the lack of DNA leaves this call unchecked. Germline V gene sequence: CDR1 SGHRS, CDR2 YFSETQ. The CDR3 has 13 amino acids. CDR3 region: CAVRGASNTEAFF.

The V call is TRBV20-1, the J call TRBJ1-5; no DNA is available, so the TRBD1 call from TCRdb remains unchecked. The CDR3 totals 13 residues. Germline CDR1 DFQATT, CDR2 SNEGSKA (reference sequence). The CDR3 reads CSARDTGGQPQHF.

The V gene is TRBV7-9, the J gene TRBJ2-7. The CDR3 contains 12 residues. The germline V gene encodes CDR1 SEHNR and CDR2 FQNEAQ (reference sequence). The CDR3 sequence is CASSSYLYEQYF.

The V and J genes are TRBV12-3 or TRBV12-4 and TRBJ1-2; without DNA, the TCRdb call of TRBD1 cannot be checked. The CDR3 is 13 residues long. CDR3 in amino acids: CASTLDRANGYTF.

The rearrangement joins TRBV5-1 to TRBJ2-6. This CDR3 comprises 16 residues. Germline loops: CDR1 SGHRS, CDR2 YFSETQ. CDR3 in amino acids: CASSLGHRSGANVLTF.

V gene TRBV6-2 or TRBV6-3 combines with J gene TRBJ1-5. Germline values: CDR1 MNHEY, CDR2 SVGEGT. The CDR3 has 16 amino acids. CDR3 protein: CASSLVNSPSNQPQHF.

The chain has TRBV4-3 and TRBJ2-1. Germline lookup yields CDR1 LGHNA and CDR2 YSLEER. This CDR3 comprises 14 residues. CDR3: CASSQDSTRDEQFF.

CDR3 sequence reads: CASSQSIRETNGYTF. This chain connects TRBV5-1 to TRBJ1-2; TCRdb selects TRBD1, and the lack of DNA leaves this call unchecked. Germline V gene lookup returns CDR1 SGHRS and CDR2 YFSETQ. The CDR3 runs 15 residues.

The CDR3 reads CASSGGYGYTF. The chain employs TRBV5-1 and TRBJ1-2. The CDR3 is 11 residues long. Per germline, CDR1 SGHRS and CDR2 YFSETQ.

The gene calls are TRBV12-3 or TRBV12-4 and TRBJ1-5; TCRdb's D call of TRBD1 is untestable without DNA. There are 14 residues in the CDR3. The CDR3 region is CASSPDRAGQPQHF.

The chain recombines TRBV5-1 with TRBJ2-5; the TRBD2 assignment by TCRdb is unverifiable without DNA. The CDR3 spans 17 residues. Per the germline V gene, CDR1 is SGHRS and CDR2 is YFSETQ. The CDR3 loop is CASSSLGGGGPRETQYF.

V is TRBV5-1 and J is TRBJ2-1; TCRdb picks TRBD2, but there is no DNA to check that call. The CDR3 loop spans 14 amino acids. Germline assignment: CDR1 SGHRS and CDR2 YFSETQ. Here the CDR3 reads CAGSSGGNYNEQFF.

The chain couples TRBV20-1 to TRBJ2-3; without DNA, the TCRdb call of TRBD1 cannot be checked. The CDR3 runs to 15 residues. Germline-derived CDR1 and CDR2 are DFQATT and SNEGSKA (reference sequence). This CDR3 is CSATLGRGSTDTQYF.

The gene calls are TRBV7-9 and TRBJ2-3. CDR3 size: 13 residues. CDR1 and CDR2 from the germline V gene are SEHNR and FQNEAQ (reference sequence). The CDR3: CASSLSGADTQYF.

The chain combines TRBV7-9 with TRBJ1-4; checking the TCRdb D call of TRBD1 is not possible without DNA. The V gene's germline CDR1 is SEHNR and CDR2 FQNEAQ (reference sequence). CDR3 length: 15 amino acids. The CDR3 is CASSLVGQGWEKLFF.